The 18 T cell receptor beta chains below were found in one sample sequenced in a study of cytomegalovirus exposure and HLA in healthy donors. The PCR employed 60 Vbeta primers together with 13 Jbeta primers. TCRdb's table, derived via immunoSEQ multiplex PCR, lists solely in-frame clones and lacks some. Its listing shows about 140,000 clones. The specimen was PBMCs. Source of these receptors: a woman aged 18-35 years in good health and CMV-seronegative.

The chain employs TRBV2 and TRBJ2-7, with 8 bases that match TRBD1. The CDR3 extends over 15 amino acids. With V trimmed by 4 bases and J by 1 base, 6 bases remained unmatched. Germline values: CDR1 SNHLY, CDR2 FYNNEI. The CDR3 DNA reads TGTGCCAGCAGTGTCATGGACAGGGAATCCTACGAGCAGTACGTC. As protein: CASSVMDRESYEQYV.

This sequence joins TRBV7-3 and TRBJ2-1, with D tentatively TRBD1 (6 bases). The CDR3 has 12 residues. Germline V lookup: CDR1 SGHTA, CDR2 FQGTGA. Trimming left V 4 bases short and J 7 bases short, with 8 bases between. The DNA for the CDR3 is TGTGCCAGCAGCTCGCAGGGGAATGAGCAGTTCTTC. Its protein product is CASSSQGNEQFF.

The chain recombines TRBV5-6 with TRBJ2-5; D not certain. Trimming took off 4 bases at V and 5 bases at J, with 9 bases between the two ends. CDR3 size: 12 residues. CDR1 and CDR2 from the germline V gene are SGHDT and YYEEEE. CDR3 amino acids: CASSRVEETQYF. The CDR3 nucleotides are TGTGCCAGCAGCCGGGTGGAGGAGACCCAGTACTTC. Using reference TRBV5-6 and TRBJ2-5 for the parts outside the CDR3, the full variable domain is DAGVTQSPTHLIKTRGQQVTLRCSPKSGHDTVSWYQQALGQGPQFIFQYYEEEERQRGNFPDRFSGHQFPNYSSELNVNALLLGDSALYLCASSRVEETQYFGPGTRLLVL.

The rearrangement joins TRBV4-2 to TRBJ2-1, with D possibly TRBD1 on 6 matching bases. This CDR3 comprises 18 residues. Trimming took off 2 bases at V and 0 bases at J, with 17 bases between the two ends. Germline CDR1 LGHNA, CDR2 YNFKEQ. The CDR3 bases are TGTGCCAGCAGCCAAAACCGACAGGAAAGGGGCTCCTACAATGAGCAGTTCTTC. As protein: CASSQNRQERGSYNEQFF.

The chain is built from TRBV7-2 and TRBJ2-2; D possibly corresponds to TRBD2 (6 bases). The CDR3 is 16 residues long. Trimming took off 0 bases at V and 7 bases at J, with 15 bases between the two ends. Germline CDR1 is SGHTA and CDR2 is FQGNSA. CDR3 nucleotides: TGTGCCAGCAGCTTAGCCTTGGGAGGTCTTCTCGGGGAGCTGTTTTTT. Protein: CASSLALGGLLGELFF.

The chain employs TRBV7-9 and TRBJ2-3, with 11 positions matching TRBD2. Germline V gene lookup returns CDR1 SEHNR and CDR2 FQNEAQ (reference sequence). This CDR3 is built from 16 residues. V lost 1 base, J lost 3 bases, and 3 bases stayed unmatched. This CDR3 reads CASSLVLAGVTDTQYF. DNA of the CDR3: TGTGCCAGCAGCTTAGTACTAGCGGGAGTAACAGATACGCAGTATTTT.

The CDR3: CASSLGGLAGTASEQYF. The CDR3 region has the DNA TGTGCCAGCAGCTTGGGAGGACTAGCGGGAACGGCATCGGAGCAGTACTTC. The chain has TRBV5-6 and TRBJ2-5, with 12 bases that match TRBD2. V was pared by 0 bases and J by 11 bases, with 14 bases of the junction left unmatched. CDR3 length: 17 amino acids. Germline CDR1 SGHDT, CDR2 YYEEEE.

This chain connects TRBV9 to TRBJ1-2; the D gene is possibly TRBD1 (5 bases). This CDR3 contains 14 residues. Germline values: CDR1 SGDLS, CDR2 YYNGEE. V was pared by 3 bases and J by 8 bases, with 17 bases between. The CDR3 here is CASSDSQVSRGYTF. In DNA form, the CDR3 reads TGTGCCAGCAGCGATTCACAGGTCTCGCGGGGCTACACCTTC.

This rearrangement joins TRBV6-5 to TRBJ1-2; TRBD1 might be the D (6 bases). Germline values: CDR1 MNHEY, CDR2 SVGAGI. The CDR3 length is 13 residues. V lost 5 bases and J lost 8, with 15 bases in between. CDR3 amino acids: CASSHRDYTGYTF. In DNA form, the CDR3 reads TGTGCCAGCAGTCACAGGGATTACACAGGCTACACCTTC.

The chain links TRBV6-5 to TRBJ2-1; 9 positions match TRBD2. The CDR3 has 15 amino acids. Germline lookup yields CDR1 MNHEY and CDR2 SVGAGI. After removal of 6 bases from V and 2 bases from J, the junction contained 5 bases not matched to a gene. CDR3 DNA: TGTGCCAGCAGCCGACCTAGCGGGACCTACAATGAGCAGTTCTTC. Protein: CASSRPSGTYNEQFF.

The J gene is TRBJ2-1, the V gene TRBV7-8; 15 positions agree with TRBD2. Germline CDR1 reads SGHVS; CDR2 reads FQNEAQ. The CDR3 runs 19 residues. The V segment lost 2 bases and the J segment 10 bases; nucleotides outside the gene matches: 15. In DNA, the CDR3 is TGTGCCAGCAGCTTACTTTCACTCCGGACTAGCGGGAGGGCGGGGGAGCAGTTCTTC. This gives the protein CASSLLSLRTSGRAGEQFF.

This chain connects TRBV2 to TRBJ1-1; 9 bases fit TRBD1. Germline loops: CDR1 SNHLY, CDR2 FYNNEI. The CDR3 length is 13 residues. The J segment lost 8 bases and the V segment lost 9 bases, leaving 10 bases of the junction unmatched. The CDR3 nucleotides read TGTGCCAGTGGACAGGGGCGTGTAGGGGAAGCTTTCTTT. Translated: CASGQGRVGEAFF.

DNA of the CDR3: TGTGCCAGCGAGAGCGGGAGCTCAGATACGCAGTATTTT. Amino acids: CASESGSSDTQYF. The V gene is TRBV9, the J gene TRBJ2-3, with 8 bases that match TRBD2. The CDR3 is 13 residues long. Germline-derived CDR1 and CDR2 are SGDLS and YYNGEE. J gave up 4 bases and V 7 bases, and 5 bases lay outside the gene matches.

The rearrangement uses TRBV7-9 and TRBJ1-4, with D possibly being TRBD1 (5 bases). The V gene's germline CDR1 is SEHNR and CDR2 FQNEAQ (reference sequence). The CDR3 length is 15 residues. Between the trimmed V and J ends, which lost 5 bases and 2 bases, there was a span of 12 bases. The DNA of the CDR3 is TGTGCCAGCAGCCCTGGGGGGGGGACTAATGAAAAACTGTTTTTT. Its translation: CASSPGGGTNEKLFF.

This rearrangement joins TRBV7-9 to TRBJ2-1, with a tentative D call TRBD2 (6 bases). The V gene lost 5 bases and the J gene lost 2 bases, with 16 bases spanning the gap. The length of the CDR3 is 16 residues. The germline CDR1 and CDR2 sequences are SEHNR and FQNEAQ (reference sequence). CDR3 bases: TGTGCCAGCAGCCCCCTCGGGGAGGTCGCCTACAATGAGCAGTTCTTC. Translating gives CASSPLGEVAYNEQFF.

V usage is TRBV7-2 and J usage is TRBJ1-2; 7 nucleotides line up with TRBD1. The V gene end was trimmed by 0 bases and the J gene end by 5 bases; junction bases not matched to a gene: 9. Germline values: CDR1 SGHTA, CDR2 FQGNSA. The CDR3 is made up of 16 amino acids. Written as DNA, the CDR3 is TGTGCCAGCAGCTTAGCTTCGGGAGGGGGCAATTATGGCTACACCTTC. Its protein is CASSLASGGGNYGYTF.

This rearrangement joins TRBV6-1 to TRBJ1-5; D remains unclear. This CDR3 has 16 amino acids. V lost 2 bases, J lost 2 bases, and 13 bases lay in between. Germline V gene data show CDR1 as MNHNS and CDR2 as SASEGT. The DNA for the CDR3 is TGTGCCAGCAGTGAAAGCGGGTTCAATCGCAATCAGCCCCAGCATTTT. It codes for CASSESGFNRNQPQHF.

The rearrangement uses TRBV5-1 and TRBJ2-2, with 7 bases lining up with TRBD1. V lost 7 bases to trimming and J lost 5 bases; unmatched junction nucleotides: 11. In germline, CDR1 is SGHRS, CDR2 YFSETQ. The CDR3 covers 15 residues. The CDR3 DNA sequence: TGCGCCAGCGGAACGGGACAGATTTTGACCGGGGAGCTGTTTTTT. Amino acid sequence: CASGTGQILTGELFF.